This T cell receptor (beta chain) was captured in a study of T cell changes during pregnancy in multiple sclerosis. Measured with immunoSEQ multiplex PCR; TCRdb has only the in-frame clones, and not every one. The sample gives 65,000 to 85,000 clones, approximately 90% of which show up once; roughly 1.3% is in the top ten. Unmatched junction bases numbered 3, after V lost 0 bases and J lost 10 bases. CDR3 length equals 13 residues. From germline, CDR1 is SGHAT and CDR2 FQNNGV. This clone was counted a single time. Sequenced material: peripheral blood, taken in the third trimester of pregnancy. V gene TRBV11-2 combines with J gene TRBJ1-1, with 9 bases lining up with TRBD1. This receptor was taken from a female donor with multiple sclerosis, enrolled in a pregnancy study. The DNA for the CDR3 is TGTGCCAGCAGCTTAGAGAGGACAGGGGTAGCTTTCTTT. Translating gives CASSLERTGVAFF.